The clone carrying this T cell receptor (beta chain) was seen a handful of times. Its cognate antigen is unknown. Germline trimming cut 2 bases from V and 5 bases from J; bases unmatched to any gene: 9. Germline lookup yields CDR1 MNHEY and CDR2 SVGAGI. The CDR3 has 16 residues. The data stem from a study of cytomegalovirus exposure and HLA in healthy donors. Findings and limits, study-wide: Evidence from a later analysis indicated that most CMV-associated TCR beta chains looked HLA-restricted. Analysis was carried out at a later point, and it linked a missense DCLRE1C variant to TCR beta V- and J-gene trimming. In a later analysis, productive TCRs from donors in an Asian-associated ancestry cluster reportedly carried fewer N-insertions than the cohort mean.

PCR primers comprised 60 Vbeta and 13 Jbeta primers. The protocol was immunoSEQ multiplex PCR, while the TCRdb copy is restricted to in-frame clones and leaves out a portion. The table lists about 130,000 clones, about 69% of them singletons. The sample taken for sequencing was PBMCs. J is TRBJ2-5 and V is TRBV6-5; 9 positions agree with TRBD2. The sequence was obtained from a young man in good health and CMV-seronegative. CDR3 loop: CASSYGDSGRGETQYF. DNA for the CDR3: TGTGCCAGCAGTTACGGGGATAGCGGGAGAGGGGAGACCCAGTACTTC.